This T cell receptor beta chain was identified during a study of vaccination effects on CD4 cells after COVID-19. Broader study findings: Healthy vaccinees' vaccine-induced clones included only 1 of 255 that recognized common cold coronaviruses. A shortage of convalescent patients and an absence of early post-infection timepoints characterized the study.

Remarks on this clone: Its specificity is unknown.

Germline V CDR1 and CDR2: MNHEY, SVGAGI. The CDR3 covers 15 residues. With V trimmed by 7 bases and J by 5 bases, 13 bases remained unmatched. Libraries were prepared by immunoSEQ multiplex PCR; TCRdb keeps only in-frame clonotypes and omits some of them. The sample yields 70,000 to 75,000 clones, around 76% seen once. ViraFEST expansion of antigen-specific CD4+ T cells with viral peptide pools preceded sequencing. The culture ran for 10 to 11 days, and then CD4+ T cells were isolated. The study found no prior SARS-CoV-2 infection in the vaccine recipients, who tested negative for nucleocapsid antibodies. After two million PBMC were placed in each well, they were cultured with approximately 10 IU/ml IL-2 and approximately 10 ug/ml peptides.

The chain uses TRBV6-5 and TRBJ1-1; 7 bases map to TRBD1. The material sequenced was CD4+ T cells from PBMCs cultured with HCoV-OC43 spike peptides, taken before COVID-19 vaccination. Described subset: HCoV-OC43 spike overlapping peptide pool stimulation. The source is a human donor who received a COVID-19 vaccine. CDR3: CASTIQGIRRTEAFF. DNA of the CDR3: TGTGCCAGCACTATACAGGGGATCCGTAGGACTGAAGCTTTCTTT.